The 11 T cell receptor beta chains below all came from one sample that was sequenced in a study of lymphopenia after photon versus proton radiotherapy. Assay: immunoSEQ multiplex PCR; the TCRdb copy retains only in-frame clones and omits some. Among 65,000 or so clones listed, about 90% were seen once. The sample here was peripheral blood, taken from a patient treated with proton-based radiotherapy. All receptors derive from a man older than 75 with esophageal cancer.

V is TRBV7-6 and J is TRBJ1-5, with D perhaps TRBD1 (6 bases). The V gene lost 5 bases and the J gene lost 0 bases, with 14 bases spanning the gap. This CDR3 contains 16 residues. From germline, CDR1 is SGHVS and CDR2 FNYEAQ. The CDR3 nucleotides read TGTGCCAGCAGCCCTTCGACAGGAGTTAGCAATCAGCCCCAGCATTTT. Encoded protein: CASSPSTGVSNQPQHF.

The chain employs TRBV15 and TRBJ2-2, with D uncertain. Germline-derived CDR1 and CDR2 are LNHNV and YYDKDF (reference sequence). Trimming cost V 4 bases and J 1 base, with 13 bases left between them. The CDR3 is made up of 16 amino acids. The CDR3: CATSTPNIKNTGELFF. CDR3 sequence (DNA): TGTGCCACCAGCACACCTAATATCAAGAACACCGGGGAGCTGTTTTTT.

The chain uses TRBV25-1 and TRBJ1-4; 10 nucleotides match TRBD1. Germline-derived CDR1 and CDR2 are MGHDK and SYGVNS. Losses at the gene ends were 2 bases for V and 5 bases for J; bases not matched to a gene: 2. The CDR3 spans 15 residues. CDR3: CASSEPGQGNEKLFF. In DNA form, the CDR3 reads TGTGCCAGCAGTGAACCGGGACAGGGGAATGAAAAACTGTTTTTT.

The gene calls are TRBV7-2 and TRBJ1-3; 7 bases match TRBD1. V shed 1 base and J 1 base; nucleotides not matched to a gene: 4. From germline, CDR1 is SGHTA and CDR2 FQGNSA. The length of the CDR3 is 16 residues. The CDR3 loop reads CASSLGPGGSGNTIYF. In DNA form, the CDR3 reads TGTGCCAGCAGCTTAGGTCCAGGGGGGTCTGGAAACACCATATATTTT.

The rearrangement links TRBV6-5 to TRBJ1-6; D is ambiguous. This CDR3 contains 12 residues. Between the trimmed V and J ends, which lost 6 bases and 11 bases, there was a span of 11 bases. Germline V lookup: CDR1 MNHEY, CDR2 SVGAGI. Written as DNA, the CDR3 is TGTGCCAGCAGCCTCCTAGAAGCACCCCTCCACTTT. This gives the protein CASSLLEAPLHF.

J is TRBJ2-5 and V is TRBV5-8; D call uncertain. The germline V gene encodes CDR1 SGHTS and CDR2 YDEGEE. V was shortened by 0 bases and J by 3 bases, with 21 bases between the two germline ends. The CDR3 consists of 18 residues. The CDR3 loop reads CASSLANLLAEPKETQYF. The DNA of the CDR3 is TGTGCCAGCAGCTTGGCCAACCTTCTCGCGGAACCAAAAGAGACCCAGTACTTC.

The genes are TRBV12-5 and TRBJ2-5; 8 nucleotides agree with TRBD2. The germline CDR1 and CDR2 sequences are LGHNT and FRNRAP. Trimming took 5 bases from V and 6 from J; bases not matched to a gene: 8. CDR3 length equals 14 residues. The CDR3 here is CASGGLAGQKTQYF. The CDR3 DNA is TGTGCTAGTGGTGGGCTAGCGGGTCAAAAGACCCAGTACTTC.

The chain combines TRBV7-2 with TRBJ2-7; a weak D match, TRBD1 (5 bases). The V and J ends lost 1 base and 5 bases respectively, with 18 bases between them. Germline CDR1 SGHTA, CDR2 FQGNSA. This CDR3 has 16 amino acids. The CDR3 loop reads CASSLVSAGWADEQYF. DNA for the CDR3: TGTGCCAGCAGCTTAGTATCCGCAGGGTGGGCCGACGAGCAGTACTTC.

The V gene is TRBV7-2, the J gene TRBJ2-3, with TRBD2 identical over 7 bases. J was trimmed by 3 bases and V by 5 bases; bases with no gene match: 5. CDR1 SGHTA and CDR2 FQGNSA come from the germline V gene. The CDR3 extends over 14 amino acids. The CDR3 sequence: CASSPQRGTDTQYF. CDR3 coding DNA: TGTGCCAGCAGCCCGCAGCGGGGAACAGATACGCAGTATTTT.

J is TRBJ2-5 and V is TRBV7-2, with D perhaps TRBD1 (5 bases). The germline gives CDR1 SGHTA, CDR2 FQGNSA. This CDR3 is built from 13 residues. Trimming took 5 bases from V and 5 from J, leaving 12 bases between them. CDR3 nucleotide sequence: TGTGCCAGCAGCCCTGACCCAGGGGAGACCCAGTACTTC. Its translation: CASSPDPGETQYF.

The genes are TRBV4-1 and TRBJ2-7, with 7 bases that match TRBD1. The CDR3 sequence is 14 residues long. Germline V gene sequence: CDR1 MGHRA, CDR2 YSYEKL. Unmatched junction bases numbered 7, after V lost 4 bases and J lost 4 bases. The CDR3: CASSPQGNEYEQYF. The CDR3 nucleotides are TGCGCCAGCAGCCCACAGGGGAACGAGTACGAGCAGTACTTC.